These T cell receptor beta chains were read from a single sample in a study of neurological immune-mediated disorders. TCRdb reprocessed the 5' RACE reads via MiXCR and lists one record per CDR3 protein. The sample includes around 60,000 distinct CDR3 sequences, approximately 3.6% of them seen just once. Material: PBMCs. The source of these receptors is an older woman with multiple sclerosis. The conserved cysteine and the conserved F or W are not part of the CDR3 here. Fields, in order: J gene, V gene, D gene, CDR3 length, CDR3 protein. A D gene is named only where the DNA matches it firmly.

TRBJ1-5 | TRBV2 | - | 12 | ASSVRGQNQPQH
TRBJ2-7 | TRBV12-3/TRBV12-4 | TRBD2 | 12 | ASRTSGSLYEQY
TRBJ1-5 | TRBV20-1 | TRBD1 | 13 | SATRGVRSNQPQH
TRBJ1-4 | TRBV7-8 | - | 14 | ASSPLRTATNEKLF
TRBJ1-1 | TRBV28 | - | 12 | ASSYGDGHTEAF
TRBJ1-1 | TRBV6-2/TRBV6-3 | TRBD1 | 16 | ASSSTGARLSVNTEAF
TRBJ2-5 | TRBV10-3 | - | 10 | AISESVETQY
TRBJ2-5 | TRBV20-1 | TRBD2 | 11 | SATSGRVETQY
TRBJ2-7 | TRBV7-9 | - | 11 | ASSVDTGYEQY
TRBJ2-2 | TRBV9 | - | 12 | ASSVALSGGELF
TRBJ2-7 | TRBV20-1 | TRBD2 | 10 | SAGSGGVEQY
TRBJ1-2 | TRBV19 | - | 10 | ASMQGKDGYT
TRBJ2-3 | TRBV5-1 | TRBD2 | 15 | ASSLLPRTSGGDTQY
TRBJ1-3 | TRBV10-3 | - | 13 | AISEQVLSGNTIY
TRBJ1-2 | TRBV5-6 | TRBD1 | 12 | ASSRRTGERGYT
TRBJ2-1 | TRBV7-2 | - | 12 | ASSLVGSYNEQF
TRBJ1-4 | TRBV18 | - | 13 | ASSPWARNNEKLF
TRBJ2-4 | TRBV3-1 | TRBD1 | 13 | ASSPGTDFRVIQY
TRBJ1-6 | TRBV5-6 | TRBD1 | 12 | ASSFRDRYSPLH
TRBJ2-1 | TRBV7-9 | - | 10 | ASSSLKGTEF
TRBJ2-1 | TRBV5-1 | TRBD2 | 13 | ASSLDTGGFNEQF
TRBJ2-3 | TRBV7-9 | TRBD2 | 11 | ASSSGLAATQY
TRBJ2-6 | TRBV9 | - | 12 | ASNLDSGANVLT
TRBJ2-2 | TRBV3-1 | - | 12 | ASSREIYTGELF
TRBJ1-3 | TRBV5-1 | - | 11 | ASSPESGNTIY
TRBJ2-3 | TRBV5-1 | TRBD2 | 13 | ASGIFAGVTDTQY
TRBJ2-7 | TRBV5-1 | - | 13 | ASRSTGGPIYEQY
TRBJ2-7 | TRBV10-3 | - | 12 | AISDRWRVGEQY
TRBJ2-1 | TRBV20-1 | - | 16 | SASFYWFGPAEHNEQF
TRBJ2-3 | TRBV12-3/TRBV12-4 | - | 11 | ASSLGLADTQY
TRBJ2-7 | TRBV20-1 | TRBD2 | 12 | SARGTSGRYEQY
TRBJ2-2 | TRBV11-2 | - | 14 | ASHPGRGFYTGELF
TRBJ2-1 | TRBV20-1 | TRBD2 | 11 | SARGRLEVEQF
TRBJ2-5 | TRBV7-9 | - | 11 | ASSWGLEETQY